This TCR beta chain appears in the sequencing data of a study of T cell repertoires in cytomegalovirus infection. TCRdb passed the reads through MiXCR, listing each CDR3 protein once. In the table there are some 180,000 distinct CDR3 sequences, about a tenth of which are singletons. Germline V gives CDR1 SQVTM, CDR2 ANQGSEA. V lost 6 bases and J 6 bases, leaving 15 bases between the germline ends. The CDR3 loop spans 12 amino acids. General study points: CMV-specific TCR beta clonotypes restricted by HLA-C were the ones dominating the ex vivo response.

In regard to this clonotype: Its antigen is not known.

Input material: PBMCs. The TCR comes from a human donor in good health (CMV status not recorded). Some clones in this sample may be carry-over from other donors' samples. V gene TRBV29-1 combines with J gene TRBJ2-7; maybe TRBD2 (6 bases). The CDR3 reads CSVATLAFEQYF. The CDR3 nucleotides are TGCAGCGTCGCCACGCTAGCGTTCGAGCAGTACTTC.